This T cell receptor beta chain stems from a study of cytomegalovirus exposure and HLA in healthy donors. Whole-study results and caveats: According to an earlier analysis, most TCR beta V segments yielded productive rearrangements about 87% or about 30% of the time. In a later analysis, common viral pathogens appeared linked to several of the most significant clusters. Associated with cytomegalovirus, according to the listing, were some 180 TCR beta chains.

In its sample, this clone was seen once. Its specificity is unknown. The CDR3 contains 16 residues. Trimming shortened V by 4 bases and J by 5 bases, and 22 bases separated the two germline ends. Looked up from germline, CDR1 is SGHRS and CDR2 is YFSETQ. PCR amplification relied on 60 Vbeta primers (plus 13 Jbeta primers). The repertoire was sequenced with immunoSEQ multiplex PCR; TCRdb's copy has only in-frame clones and lacks some. The data hold almost 95,000 clones, with nearly 70% observed a single time. Sequenced input: PBMCs. The rearrangement links TRBV5-1 to TRBJ2-7; possibly TRBD2 for D (7 bases). The TCR comes from a man between 45 and 60 years old in good health and CMV-seronegative. Here the CDR3 reads CASSPWGGSRSDEQYF. The CDR3 DNA follows: TGCGCCAGCAGCCCCTGGGGGGGCTCGCGATCGGACGAGCAGTACTTC. The full variable domain, its missing parts supplied by reference TRBV5-1 and TRBJ2-7, is KAGVTQTPRYLIKTRGQQVTLSCSPISGHRSVSWYQQTPGQGLQFLFEYFSETQRNKGNFPGRFSGRQFSNSRSEMNVSTLELGDSALYLCASSPWGGSRSDEQYFGPGTRLTVT.